The clone carrying this T cell receptor beta chain was counted only a few times. Looked up from germline, CDR1 is SGHTA and CDR2 is FQGNSA. The CDR3 has 12 amino acids. V was pared by 0 bases and J by 12 bases, with 11 bases between. The sample comes from a study of blood T cell repertoires in COVID-19. For the study at large: Some COVID-19 samples were acute and others convalescent; all came from the United States, Italy and Spain. In each case, the material was cDNA or gDNA derived from T cells, B-cell-depleted T cells, or PBMCs.

Original processing notes: Estimation of nucleated cell counts was performed using reference gene primer amplification. Using immunoSEQ multiplex PCR, the repertoire was profiled, and TCRdb retains in-frame clones only, with some absent. V and J calls and clone size follow that table, whereas D and trimming were derived from the DNA. Here the sample spans a few hundred thousand clones, around 80% being singletons. The chain combines TRBV7-2 with TRBJ1-1, with D possibly TRBD1 on 5 matching bases. The sequencing sample was made of peripheral blood. The sequence was collected from a man aged 35 to 55 who had recovered from COVID-19. CDR3 bases: TGTGCCAGCAGCTTAGCGAGGCAGGGCTCTTTCTTT. Its protein product is CASSLARQGSFF. Supplemented by reference TRBV7-2 and TRBJ1-1, the full variable domain reads GAGVSQSPSNKVTEKGKDVELRCDPISGHTALYWYRQSLGQGLEFLIYFQGNSAPDKSGLPSDRFSAERTGGSVSTLTIQRTQQEDSAVYLCASSLARQGSFFGQGTRLTVV.